This entry concerns a single TCR beta chain. At least ten counts were recorded for this clonotype. The antigen this receptor binds is unknown. No quality values exist for individual bases; no much larger clone is one base distant. The germline V gene provides CDR1 MNHEY and CDR2 SVGAGI. Counted from cysteine to phenylalanine, this CDR3 has 18 amino acids. Only the CDR3 part of the read is kept: 54 bases, read in frame from the first base. The germline V and J ends show losses of 7 bases and 5 bases respectively, and no gene match explains 18 bases of the junction. These data come from a study of human T cells and chemical hapten exposure listed by TCRdb under 2021. Study-level background: For sensitization, 2% DPC in acetone was applied to an approximately 2 cm by approximately 2 cm area of upper inner arm skin. The libraries were sequenced as a pool, and the TCR yield per sample differed mostly because of small variations in library volumes within the pool. The study tracked peripheral blood TCR repertoire changes in vivo during primary and secondary sensitization to the hapten diphenylcyclopropenone (DPC) in alopecia patients. Most of the patients in the cohort were female, and the cohort covered alopecia areata with under or over 50% scalp involvement, alopecia totalis and alopecia universalis. Patients additionally received weekly therapeutic DPC doses to the scalp throughout the approximately 24-week study period. For TCR sequencing, blood came from 25 to 35 alopecia patients at anywhere from one to four time points (pre-sensitization, 2, 6 and 24 weeks). Blood was sampled from patients pre-sensitization (week 0) and at 2, 6 and about 24 weeks after DPC sensitization. Patch testing on the upper back used Finn chambers containing 0.01% DPC, with scoring done after 6 days according to International Contact Dermatitis Research Group standards.

Results the study describes overall, beyond this receptor: The number of PT1 expanded TCRs positively correlated with patch test score, significant at thresholds 8, 16 and 32 but not 4. Alopecia, a presumed autoimmune disease, was present in all patients, so the immune response of the patients might differ from that of healthy individuals. After repeated subsampling, changes were observed in the strength of the expansion versus patch-test correlation and in the threshold at which the correlation became significant. The number of TCRs above 1 in 1000 frequency did not change with DPC sensitization; there was no evidence of global repertoire structure alterations. Compared with pre-sensitization or healthy control sets, expanded TCRs formed significantly more large CDR3 similarity clusters, which is consistent with antigen-driven responses.

This sample's time point label indicates: patch test 1, 2 weeks after DPC sensitization. The treatment or condition label on this specimen signifies: therapeutic diphenylcyclopropenone sensitization with weekly scalp DPC. Blood at each patch-test visit was drawn before the patch test was applied. Patients were considered eligible if aged 18 to 70, diagnosed with alopecia and deemed suitable for DPC therapy, and patients were excluded if pregnant. Total RNA was extracted from unfractionated whole blood collected in Tempus Blood RNA tubes. Library method: RACE. For sequencing, a NextSeq 500 was employed. During library preparation, unique molecular identifiers were attached to individual cDNA molecules so that TCRs could be counted in a quantitative, reproducible way. Each blood RNA sample was used to sequence both TCR alpha and TCR beta chains. The paper's data handling went like this. The median number of TCRs per sample was roughly 98,000, ranging from about 20,000 to 750,000. The Decombinator software suite was used to annotate the V, J and CDR3 of the TCR reads. For PS versus PT1 abundance plots, all samples were subsampled to the same number of TCRs (28,000). TCRs were defined as expanded if absent before sensitization and observed at least eight times at the 2-week time point. Starting from the raw public reads, TCRdb applied fastp trimming at Q25, assembled clones with MiXCR and retained in-frame beta chains. Rows are unified per CDR3 protein, each entry keeping the most common DNA and genes. It is TCRdb's table, rather than the study itself, that gives the V and J calls and clone size. The sample contains about 71,000 distinct CDR3 sequences, around 9.5% of them found a single time. The top ten clonotypes cover roughly 3.3% of the sample.

The rearranged segments are TRBV6-5 and TRBJ2-3, with 10 central nucleotides matching TRBD2. The source material was whole blood, sampled in connection with sensitization to the hapten diphenylcyclopropenone (DPC). This sequence originates from a woman aged 40 to 55 with alopecia areata. Some clones in this sample may be carry-over from other donors' samples. CDR3 protein: CASNLLSQLAGVEDTQYF. The nucleotide sequence reads TGTGCCAGCAACTTACTCTCCCAGCTAGCGGGGGTGGAAGATACGCAGTATTTT.